The subject of this entry is one T cell receptor (beta chain). The antigen remains undetermined. V lost 2 bases and J lost 6; bases outside the gene matches: 9. Germline V CDR1 and CDR2: LGHNA, YSLEER. The CDR3 spans 15 residues. This specimen comes from a study of blood T cells in healthy people across ages. Study-level findings and limits: Strongly correlated with naive T cell percentage was TCR beta diversity.

A second roughly 6 to 12 cycle PCR used barcoded and J-beta primers. CDR3-containing paired-end reads numbering at least 2.5 million came from each sample. TCRdb re-called the 5' RACE reads through MiXCR, storing one row per CDR3 protein. Among over 300,000 distinct CDR3 sequences listed, 45% to 60% were seen once. The sequence was obtained from a man in his 60s in good health. The sample was blood. This chain connects TRBV4-3 to TRBJ2-7, with 8 bases lining up with TRBD2. The CDR3 is CASSQLAGLVGEQYF. The CDR3 DNA sequence: TGCGCCAGCAGCCAACTAGCGGGCTTGGTAGGCGAGCAGTACTTC.